This TCR beta chain derives from a study of blood T cell repertoires in COVID-19. Whole-study context: In each case, the material was cDNA or gDNA derived from T cells, B-cell-depleted T cells, or PBMCs.

Per the authors' pipeline: Counts of nucleated cells, estimated from reference gene primer amplification, were obtained. The table came from immunoSEQ multiplex PCR; TCRdb's copy has only in-frame clones and leaves some out. The D gene and trimming were derived from the DNA, and the V and J assignments and clone size from that table. The profile shows approximately 170,000 clones, around four fifths of them singletons. Seattle's cohort entered during active infection and was followed longitudinally. V lost 2 bases to trimming and J lost 4 bases; unmatched junction nucleotides: 1. CDR1 KGHSH and CDR2 LQKENI come from the germline V gene. The CDR3 length is 14 residues.

The sample was peripheral blood. This chain uses TRBV18 with TRBJ1-4; 7 nucleotides match TRBD1. The sequence was collected from an elderly woman with COVID-19, enrolled during active disease. CDR3 DNA: TGTGCCAGCTCACCATCAGGGGGTAATGAAAAACTGTTTTTT. Its protein product is CASSPSGGNEKLFF. The complete variable domain, with remaining parts taken from reference TRBV18 and TRBJ1-4, reads NAGVMQNPRHLVRRRGQEARLRCSPMKGHSHVYWYRQLPEEGLKFMVYLQKENIIDESGMPKERFSAEFPKEGPSILRIQQVVRGDSAAYFCASSPSGGNEKLFFGSGTQLSVL.